Detailed here is one T cell receptor (beta chain). No cognate antigen has been identified for it. Base qualities are not at hand, and no much larger clone is one base apart. TCR CDR3 regions were amplified from genomic DNA by multiplex PCR using the deep immunoSEQ assay. Extracted genomic DNA from each cell subset was spread evenly across all wells of several immunoSEQ 96-well plates, with each plate serving as a replicate. For sorted subsets, each replicate PCR was loaded with 200 to 250 ng genomic DNA, equivalent to 30,000 or so T cell genomes. The purified libraries were quantified using a Qubit 3.0 fluorometer, sized with a Bioanalyzer 2100, and then quantified again using the KAPA Library Quantification kit. Every immunoSEQ 96-well plate was sequenced on a separate single-read 150-cycle Illumina NextSeq 550 flow cell. For the original study's pipeline: The immunoSEQ output contained only junctional sequences without quality scores, so filtering could not match that applied to full-length reads. To assign V/J genes and CDR3, sequences were annotated against IMGT germline references using PyIR, a Python wrapper for IgBLAST v1.9. Reads with weak V/J assignments (E-value above 1e-6), missing CDR3, stop codons, out-of-frame junctions, or ambiguous translated residues were removed. V3J clonotypes were defined as sequences sharing the same inferred V gene, J gene, and CDR3 amino acid sequence. The percentage overlap between two repertoires was calculated by dividing the number of shared unique clonotypes by the size of the smaller repertoire. Three approaches were used to assess repertoire richness: RTK rarefaction, the Chao1 estimator, and Recon v2.1 estimates of unobserved clonotypes. For all TCRbeta clonotypes obtained by the gDNA method from a handful of donors, generation probabilities were computed with OLGA. TCRdb provides this immuneACCESS table in a form limited to in-frame rearrangements. Some clones are lacking; in checked studies, under half of them reflect an unresolved V gene, and why the rest are absent is not known. That table is the source of V, J and clone size, and D and trimming were worked out from the DNA. This sample gives millions of clones in total; 90% to 95% of them show up just once. The ten largest account for more than 0.1% of the sample.

The data belong to a study of shared clonotypes between healthy human individuals (dated by TCRdb to about 2020). With regard to the full study: The cohort included three men and two women between 18 and 49 years of age. For each donor, three plates each were used for CD4 naive and CD4 memory, two plates were used for CD8 naive, and one plate was used for CD8 memory. The study deeply sequenced blood TCR repertoires of about five healthy adults to estimate repertoire size and the extent of clonotype sharing between individuals. Leukapheresis yielded between about 0.94 and 8.9 billion PBMCs per donor. Libraries were prepared and TCR repertoires were sequenced by different laboratories using diverse techniques, in order to increase sequencing depth and limit assay-specific biases.

The study at large found these results: Pairwise subsampling indicated that sequencing depth was expected to affect the degree of clonotype sharing among donors. The small number of donors limited the genetic and exposure-history diversity represented. Higher generation probabilities were observed for clonotypes shared by all four sorted-subset donors than for non-shared clonotypes. Sampling was restricted to blood, and TCR repertoires in tissues likely differ from the TCR repertoires found in blood. Incomplete sequencing was indicated by rarefaction of sorted-subset datasets, despite the large sequencing depth. Naive subsets generally had larger estimated clonotype richness than memory subsets. When four donors were compared, the shared fraction of clonotypes was about 5.2% for naive CD4, about 4% for naive CD8, 2% to 2.5% for memory CD4, and less than 0.5% for memory CD8.

CDR1 and CDR2, per the germline V gene, are SGDLS and YYNGEE. The CDR3 holds 17 amino acids from the cysteine to the phenylalanine. Only the CDR3 region is kept as DNA, spanning 51 bases read in frame from base 1. The V and J ends are trimmed by 0 bases and 5 bases, leaving 19 bases between them. The donors were healthy, HIV-negative adults who had no recently reported acute infections or vaccinations. Every donor was a Caucasian adult living in Nashville, Tennessee, USA. CD4+ T cells were enriched by magnetic negative selection; naive cells were then positively selected on CD45RA, and the negative fraction formed the memory subset. Blood was obtained by leukapheresis, after which PBMCs were separated by Ficoll-Histopaque density gradient centrifugation and cryopreserved in liquid nitrogen vapor phase. Analytical flow cytometry was used to check the purity and quantity of each magnetically sorted T cell population. Genomic DNA was isolated from every sorted fraction and measured by UV absorbance on a Nanodrop 2000c.

The chain is made from TRBV9 and TRBJ2-3; the D assignment is uncertain and may be TRBD1 or TRBD2, with 5 bases supporting each. This TCR was recovered from a man younger than 30 in good health. Input material: naive CD4+ T cells sorted from blood. The intended sense of this specimen's cell subset or site label: CD45RA+ positively selected. Here is the DNA: TGTGCCAGCAGCGTAGATGGTGGGACGACCGCCGGAGATACGCAGTATTTT. This codes for CASSVDGGTTAGDTQYF.